The 31 T cell receptor beta chains below were found in one sample sequenced in a study of cytomegalovirus exposure and HLA in healthy donors. Primers: 60 Vbeta forward and 13 Jbeta reverse. Only in-frame clones appear in the TCRdb table, and some are missing; sequencing was by immunoSEQ multiplex PCR. This sample carries approximately 90,000 clones, 65% to 80% of them seen once, and the ten largest clones take approximately 15%. The specimen sequenced was PBMCs. Receptors originate from a woman aged 50 to 60 in good health and CMV-seropositive.

This chain links TRBV7-9 with TRBJ2-3, with TRBD2 matching over 7 bases. Germline assignment: CDR1 SEHNR and CDR2 FQNEAQ (reference sequence). V shed 5 bases, J shed 2 bases, and the junction held 7 bases outside the gene matches. The CDR3 runs to 15 residues. The CDR3 region has the DNA TGTGCCAGCAGCCCGCGGACTAGGCCCACAGATACGCAGTATTTT. Translated: CASSPRTRPTDTQYF.

The rearrangement uses TRBV10-1 and TRBJ2-2, with TRBD1 as a possible D gene (6 bases). This CDR3 contains 13 residues. The germline V gene encodes CDR1 WNHNN and CDR2 SYGVQD (reference sequence). V lost 2 bases and J lost 7, with 8 bases in between. CDR3 in amino acids: CASSETGFGELFF. CDR3 bases: TGCGCCAGCAGTGAGACAGGGTTCGGGGAGCTGTTTTTT.

This clone was seen a single time. The V gene is TRBV5-1, the J gene TRBJ2-2; weak D call: TRBD2 (6 bases). CDR3 length: 14 amino acids. CDR1 SGHRS and CDR2 YFSETQ come from the germline V gene. Trimming removed 6 bases at V and 6 bases at J, with 15 bases between. CDR3 nucleotides: TGCGCCAGCACCTGGGAAGGGGACTCCGGGGAGCTGTTTTTT. Its translation: CASTWEGDSGELFF.

For this clone: The same CDR3 can be traced to other DNA sequences in this sample. The V gene is TRBV5-1, the J gene TRBJ2-7; D might be TRBD2 (5 bases). The CDR3 consists of 13 residues. V shed 0 bases and J shed 4 bases, with 8 bases lying between them. Germline V gene data show CDR1 as SGHRS and CDR2 as YFSETQ. The CDR3 loop reads CASSLAGSYEQYF. The DNA of the CDR3 is TGCGCCAGCAGCTTGGCGGGATCTTACGAGCAGTACTTC.

This chain joins TRBV5-1 and TRBJ2-5; TRBD2 aligns across 9 bases. V shed 0 bases and J 3 bases; nucleotides not matched to a gene: 6. The CDR3 sequence is 16 residues long. Per the germline V gene, CDR1 is SGHRS and CDR2 is YFSETQ. The CDR3 here is CASSLVPSGAEETQYF. In nucleotides, the CDR3 is TGCGCCAGCAGCTTGGTTCCTAGCGGGGCTGAAGAGACCCAGTACTTC. Complete variable domain (other parts from reference TRBV5-1 and TRBJ2-5): KAGVTQTPRYLIKTRGQQVTLSCSPISGHRSVSWYQQTPGQGLQFLFEYFSETQRNKGNFPGRFSGRQFSNSRSEMNVSTLELGDSALYLCASSLVPSGAEETQYFGPGTRLLVL.

This clone was seen more than once but under ten times. The DNA of the CDR3 is TGTGCCAGCAGTTTAACTAGGAGCTCCTACAATGAGCAGTTCTTC. Protein sequence: CASSLTRSSYNEQFF. The genes are TRBV28 and TRBJ2-1; weak D call: TRBD2 (5 bases). This CDR3 has 15 amino acids. Germline V gene lookup returns CDR1 MDHEN and CDR2 SYDVKM. The V end lost 2 bases, the J end lost 0 bases, and 8 bases lay between the germline ends.

The chain is built from TRBV6-5 and TRBJ2-1; 7 bases line up with TRBD2. This CDR3 region has 16 residues. J lost 4 bases, V lost 2 bases, and 8 bases had no gene match. Germline V CDR1 and CDR2: MNHEY, SVGAGI. This CDR3 reads CASSYLSGGGYNEQFF. CDR3 coding DNA: TGTGCCAGCAGTTACCTTTCAGGCGGGGGTTACAATGAGCAGTTCTTC.

The chain recombines TRBV2 with TRBJ2-5; the match to TRBD1 covers 7 bases. The end of the DNA is better explained by TRBJ2-7, so the J call may be wrong. Germline values: CDR1 SNHLY, CDR2 FYNNEI. This CDR3 contains 13 residues. The CDR3 here is CASKWTGPYEQYF. The CDR3 DNA is TGTGCCAGCAAATGGACAGGTCCCTACGAGCAGTACTTC.

The chain couples TRBV6-6 to TRBJ2-7; D gene unclear. The V gene's germline CDR1 is MNHNY and CDR2 SVGAGI (reference sequence). V lost 3 bases and J 4 bases, leaving 7 bases between the germline ends. The CDR3 has 12 residues. The CDR3 sequence is CASSYEEYEQYF. The CDR3 bases are TGTGCCAGCAGTTATGAGGAGTACGAGCAGTACTTC.

The chain recombines TRBV7-8 with TRBJ2-2, with 12 bases aligning to TRBD2. Looked up from germline, CDR1 is SGHVS and CDR2 is FQNEAQ. This CDR3 contains 17 residues. The ends lost 3 bases at V and 7 bases at J; junction bases unmatched: 9. CDR3 bases: TGTGCCAGCAGCTTCCTGACTAGCGGGAGTGTGATCGGGGAGCTGTTTTTT. It translates to CASSFLTSGSVIGELFF.

The CDR3: CASSPGLATTDEQYF. The CDR3 DNA follows: TGCGCCAGCAGCCCCGGGCTAGCTACAACCGACGAGCAGTACTTC. The rearrangement uses TRBV4-3 and TRBJ2-7; D is possibly TRBD2 (5 bases). The CDR3 contains 15 residues. The germline gives CDR1 LGHNA, CDR2 YSLEER. V was clipped by 4 bases and J by 5 bases, with 18 bases between them.

This rearrangement joins TRBV19 to TRBJ1-2; 7 bases are a match to TRBD1. The CDR3 is 14 residues long. V was clipped by 2 bases and J by 3 bases; unmatched bases: 3. Germline V CDR1 and CDR2: LNHDA, SQIVND (reference sequence). In DNA, the CDR3 is TGTGCCAGTAGTATATCCAGGGGGGACTATGGCTACACCTTC. This gives the protein CASSISRGDYGYTF. Full variable domain (missing parts from reference TRBV19 and TRBJ1-2): DGGITQSPKYLFRKEGQNVTLSCEQNLNHDAMYWYRQDPGQGLRLIYYSQIVNDFQKGDIAEGYSVSREKKESFPLTVTSAQKNPTAFYLCASSISRGDYGYTFGSGTRLTVV.

Note on this clone: Compared with germline, one end of the junction differs, possibly owing to a read error. Other DNA sequences in the sample encode the same CDR3. The chain recombines TRBV9 with TRBJ2-3; D is unclear. The CDR3 is made up of 12 amino acids. CDR1 and CDR2 from the germline V gene are SGDLS and YYNGEE. The CDR3 DNA follows: TGCGCCAGCAGCGTAGGCGGAGATACGCAGTATTTT. This gives the protein CASSVGGDTQYF.

In the case of this clone: This sample also contains other DNA sequences that code for the same CDR3. The V and J genes are TRBV28 and TRBJ2-7; D gene uncertain. The V end was cut by 5 bases, the J end by 0 bases, with 8 bases between. CDR1 is MDHEN, CDR2 SYDVKM, per germline. The CDR3 spans 13 residues. The CDR3 loop is CASSPPSSYEQYF. CDR3 bases: TGTGCCAGCAGTCCCCCGAGCTCCTACGAGCAGTACTTC.

V is TRBV7-2 and J is TRBJ2-2, with TRBD1 identical over 9 bases. Trimming took 2 bases from V and 6 from J; bases not matched to a gene: 1. This CDR3 spans 14 amino acids. Germline V CDR1 and CDR2: SGHTA, FQGNSA. The CDR3 region has the DNA TGTGCCAGCAGCTTAAGACAGGGGGCCGGGGAGCTGTTTTTT. Translating gives CASSLRQGAGELFF.

This chain joins TRBV19 and TRBJ1-5; no reliable D call. V was clipped by 6 bases and J by 0 bases, with 12 bases between them. Germline V lookup: CDR1 LNHDA, CDR2 SQIVND (reference sequence). The CDR3 consists of 15 residues. CDR3 DNA: TGTGCCAGTAGCCCATCGAGTCTTAGCAATCAGCCCCAGCATTTT. It yields the protein CASSPSSLSNQPQHF.

This chain uses TRBV5-1 with TRBJ1-1; TRBD1 might be the D (6 bases). The CDR3 is made up of 15 amino acids. Trimming removed 0 bases at V and 2 bases at J, with 11 bases between. Germline lookup yields CDR1 SGHRS and CDR2 YFSETQ. The CDR3 spells CASSLAGGANTEAFF. CDR3 DNA sequence: TGCGCCAGCAGCTTGGCTGGGGGGGCAAACACTGAAGCTTTCTTT.

Here the CDR3 reads CASSLGGTGQYEQYF. CDR3 bases: TGCGCCAGCAGCTTGGGGGGGACAGGGCAATACGAGCAGTACTTC. The V call is TRBV5-1, the J call TRBJ2-5; TRBD1 matches at 9 bases. The J call is uncertain, as TRBJ2-7 better fits the DNA end. CDR1 SGHRS and CDR2 YFSETQ come from the germline V gene. This CDR3 region has 15 residues.

The rearrangement uses TRBV28 and TRBJ2-6; 9 bases match TRBD1. CDR1 MDHEN and CDR2 SYDVKM come from the germline V gene. This CDR3 spans 19 amino acids. The V and J ends lost 5 bases and 1 base, in that order; junction bases with no gene match: 12. The CDR3 protein is CASSATTGTGTSGANVLTF. The CDR3 DNA sequence: TGTGCCAGCAGTGCGACAACCGGGACAGGGACATCTGGGGCCAACGTCCTGACTTTC.

This chain links TRBV5-4 with TRBJ2-1, with 11 bases lining up with TRBD2. The J segment lost 4 bases and the V segment lost 4 bases, leaving 4 bases of the junction unmatched. This CDR3 spans 15 amino acids. Germline CDR1 is SGHNT and CDR2 is YYREEE (reference sequence). The CDR3 loop is CASSPRTSGYNEQFF. The CDR3, as DNA: TGTGCCAGCAGCCCAAGGACTAGCGGGTACAATGAGCAGTTCTTC.

The rearrangement uses TRBV30 and TRBJ2-7; D perhaps matches TRBD2 (7 bases). Trimming took off 4 bases at V and 4 bases at J, with 17 bases between the two ends. In germline, CDR1 is GTSNPN, CDR2 SVGIG (reference sequence). The CDR3 runs 14 residues. Here the CDR3 reads CAWTGRGARYEQYF. CDR3 nucleotides: TGTGCCTGGACGGGCCGGGGGGCCCGATACGAGCAGTACTTC. The full variable domain, completed using reference TRBV30 and TRBJ2-7, is SQTIHQWPATLVQPVGSPLSLECTVEGTSNPNLYWYRQAAGRGLQLLFYSVGIGQISSEVPQNLSASRPQDRQFILSSKKLLLSDSGFYLCAWTGRGARYEQYFGPGTRLTVT.

This chain uses TRBV11-1 with TRBJ2-1, with D perhaps TRBD2 (6 bases). The V end lost 1 base, the J end lost 1 base, and 8 bases lay between the germline ends. Germline V lookup: CDR1 SGHAT, CDR2 FQDESV (reference sequence). This CDR3 is 15 amino acids long. CDR3 nucleotide sequence: TGTGCCAGCAGCTTAGGGAGGGGATCCTACAATGAGCAGTTCTTC. It translates to CASSLGRGSYNEQFF.

This chain links TRBV28 with TRBJ2-1; 10 bases map to TRBD2. With V trimmed by 2 bases and J by 7 bases, 8 bases remained unmatched. Germline loops: CDR1 MDHEN, CDR2 SYDVKM. This CDR3 comprises 16 residues. The CDR3 DNA follows: TGTGCCAGCAGTTTAAGTAGCGGGAGGTTTAGTAATGAGCAGTTCTTC. It codes for CASSLSSGRFSNEQFF.

This rearrangement joins TRBV30 to TRBJ2-2, with D unresolved. This CDR3 spans 12 amino acids. Germline V CDR1 and CDR2: GTSNPN, SVGIG (reference sequence). V was shortened by 1 base and J by 8 bases, with 8 bases between the two germline ends. The CDR3: CAWSDEFGELFF. Here the CDR3 DNA reads TGTGCCTGGAGTGATGAGTTTGGGGAGCTGTTTTTT.

The J gene is TRBJ2-3, the V gene TRBV9, with a possible D match to TRBD2 (6 bases). V shed 5 bases and J shed 1 base, with 14 bases lying between them. Germline V gene sequence: CDR1 SGDLS, CDR2 YYNGEE. This CDR3 region has 15 residues. Written as DNA, the CDR3 is TGTGCCAGCAGGGAACTTAGCGGAGGCACAGATACGCAGTATTTT. It yields the protein CASRELSGGTDTQYF.

This chain connects TRBV28 to TRBJ1-3, with unresolved D. The CDR3 runs to 16 residues. Per the germline V gene, CDR1 is MDHEN and CDR2 is SYDVKM. V was trimmed by 1 base and J by 2 bases, leaving 12 bases between them. The CDR3 sequence: CASSLFGLGPGNTIYF. In nucleotides, the CDR3 is TGTGCCAGCAGTTTATTTGGCCTGGGCCCTGGAAACACCATATATTTT.

This clone was seen a single time. The rearrangement uses TRBV20-1 and TRBJ2-1; no definite D call. This CDR3 spans 11 amino acids. The V gene's germline CDR1 is DFQATT and CDR2 SNEGSKA (reference sequence). The germline V and J ends were trimmed by 6 bases and 3 bases, with 6 bases remaining between them. The CDR3 spells CSALIYNEQFF. The CDR3 region has the DNA TGCAGTGCCCTTATCTACAATGAGCAGTTCTTC.

V usage is TRBV28 and J usage is TRBJ1-3, with a weak D call TRBD1 (5 bases). CDR3 length: 14 amino acids. V was cut by 4 bases and J by 2 bases, with 9 bases left in between. Germline values: CDR1 MDHEN, CDR2 SYDVKM. The DNA for the CDR3 is TGTGCCAGCAGTTATTCAGGGACTGGAAACACCATATATTTT. It encodes CASSYSGTGNTIYF.

This sequence joins TRBV11-3 and TRBJ2-2, with TRBD2 matching over 14 bases. The CDR3 sequence is 14 residues long. Losses at the gene ends were 8 bases for V and 6 bases for J; bases not matched to a gene: 2. Germline CDR1 is SGHNT and CDR2 is YENEEA. CDR3 DNA: TGTGCCAGCTCGACTAGCGGGAGGGCCGGGGAGCTGTTTTTT. Its protein is CASSTSGRAGELFF.

This clone was seen only once. V gene TRBV7-9 combines with J gene TRBJ2-1; D not certain. This CDR3 has 15 residues. Trimming removed 1 base from V and 3 bases from J, with 10 bases in between. The germline V gene encodes CDR1 SEHNR and CDR2 FQNEAQ (reference sequence). DNA for the CDR3: TGTGCCAGCAGCTTAGGAACGAACTACTACAATGAGCAGTTCTTC. Translated: CASSLGTNYYNEQFF.

This clone has only a few counts. The chain employs TRBV28 and TRBJ1-2; D gene ambiguous. V was cut by 7 bases and J by 5 bases, with 17 bases left in between. Per germline, CDR1 MDHEN and CDR2 SYDVKM. This CDR3 region has 14 residues. CDR3 residues: CASNPHTEAYGYTF. CDR3 bases: TGTGCCAGCAATCCCCACACGGAAGCGTATGGCTACACCTTC.